The T cell receptor beta chain under discussion was sequenced for a study of control samples from healthy donors and cancer patients (dated by TCRdb to 2018 to 2020). Remarks on this clone: Its antigen is still unknown. There are no base qualities to consult, and no much larger clone falls within one base.

Reading the germline V gene gives CDR1 SGHRS and CDR2 YFSETQ. V and J are trimmed by 4 bases and 5 bases, and the gene matches miss 3 bases of the junction. The CDR3 spans 13 residues, from the cysteine through the phenylalanine. Only the CDR3 DNA stays, 39 bases, in frame from base 1. The library was obtained by the immunoSEQ multiplex PCR assay. TCRdb provides this immuneACCESS table in a form limited to in-frame rearrangements. Some clones are lacking; in checked studies, under half of them reflect an unresolved V gene, and why the rest are absent is not known. Recorded for this sample are about 140,000 clones; roughly nine tenths of them occurred a single time. The ten top clones hold 7.1% of the sample.

The sequence links TRBV5-1 to TRBJ2-5; TRBD1 lines up with 9 middle nucleotides. This clonotype originated in a young man in good health. The material sequenced was blood. The sequenced DNA is TGCGCCAGCAGCACGGACAGGGGTGAGACCCAGTACTTC. The translation is CASSTDRGETQYF.